These 20 T cell receptor beta chains were sequenced from one sample in a study of control samples from healthy donors and cancer patients (dated by TCRdb to the early 2020s). The protocol used for the library was the immunoSEQ multiplex PCR assay. Drawn from immuneACCESS, this table holds only the in-frame rearrangements with V and J called that TCRdb kept. Clones are partly lost; checked studies trace under half to an unresolved V gene and leave the rest unexplained. This sample is represented by some 140,000 clones; 85% to 95% of them were singletons. The top ten clones comprise 12% to 15% of the sample. Sample: PBMCs. Receptor source: a man aged 60 to 69 with colorectal cancer.

The chain joins TRBV18 to TRBJ1-3; D is possibly TRBD1 (5 bases). V was trimmed by 3 bases and J by 2 bases, leaving 14 bases between them. Germline CDR1 reads KGHSH; CDR2 reads LQKENI. The CDR3 runs to 16 residues. CDR3 DNA sequence: TGTGCCAGCTCACCCTCACCAGGGAACCCTGGAAACACCATATATTTT. Amino acid sequence: CASSPSPGNPGNTIYF.

The V and J genes are TRBV29-1 and TRBJ1-1; a weak D match, TRBD1 (6 bases). Trimming removed 6 bases at V and 4 bases at J, with 9 bases between. The CDR3 consists of 11 residues. Germline CDR1 reads SQVTM; CDR2 reads ANQGSEA. CDR3 bases: TGCAGCGTACACAGGGTCACTGAAGCTTTCTTT. This gives the protein CSVHRVTEAFF.

This clone has only a few counts. The genes are TRBV27 and TRBJ2-7, with 14 positions matching TRBD2. J lost 7 bases, V lost 0 bases, and 2 bases had no gene match. The CDR3 loop spans 15 amino acids. Germline values: CDR1 MNHEY, CDR2 SMNVEV (reference sequence). CDR3 bases: TGTGCCAGCAGTTTATCAGGACTAGCGGGGGGTGAGCAGTACTTC. Encoded protein: CASSLSGLAGGEQYF.

This chain connects TRBV11-2 to TRBJ1-1; 10 bases map to TRBD1. CDR1 SGHAT and CDR2 FQNNGV come from the germline V gene. J lost 0 bases, V lost 3 bases, and 7 bases had no gene match. The CDR3 is made up of 17 amino acids. CDR3 nucleotides: TGTGCCAGCAGCTTGACAGGGGGCTATGGGATGAACACTGAAGCTTTCTTT. This encodes CASSLTGGYGMNTEAFF.

The chain has TRBV4-1 and TRBJ1-2; possibly TRBD1 for D (6 bases). This CDR3 region has 15 residues. The germline V gene has CDR1 MGHRA and CDR2 YSYEKL. The V end was cut by 6 bases, the J end by 2 bases, with 16 bases between. CDR3 sequence (DNA): TGCGCCAGCAGGAAACAGGGAAATTCGAACTATGGCTACACCTTC. As protein: CASRKQGNSNYGYTF.

This rearrangement joins TRBV6-5 to TRBJ1-2, with D perhaps TRBD1 (5 bases). The germline V and J ends were trimmed by 8 bases and 8 bases, with 18 bases remaining between them. CDR1 is MNHEY, CDR2 SVGAGI, per germline. The CDR3 sequence is 13 residues long. CDR3: CASHPMGVGGYTF. The CDR3 DNA follows: TGTGCCAGCCACCCGATGGGGGTGGGAGGCTACACCTTC.

In nucleotides, the CDR3 is TGTGCCAGCAGCTTAGATCGGGTACAGCCCCAGCATTTT. Encoded protein: CASSLDRVQPQHF. The chain uses TRBV11-2 and TRBJ1-5; D is unresolved. V was pared by 0 bases and J by 7 bases, with 7 bases between. The CDR3 is 13 residues long. The germline V gene encodes CDR1 SGHAT and CDR2 FQNNGV.

The chain links TRBV4-3 to TRBJ1-4; no firm D call. Per the germline V gene, CDR1 is LGHNA and CDR2 is YSLEER. The CDR3 sequence is 15 residues long. V lost 1 base and J lost 6, with 12 bases in between. The CDR3 nucleotides read TGCGCCAGCAGCCAAGGTAACAGTCAAGATGAAAAACTGTTTTTT. Its protein product is CASSQGNSQDEKLFF.

The V call is TRBV12-3 or TRBV12-4, the J call TRBJ1-2; no definite D call. V was shortened by 6 bases and J by 1 base, with 9 bases between the two germline ends. The CDR3 totals 13 residues. CDR3 DNA sequence: TGTGCCAGCAGCCCCGACGATAACTATGGCTACACCTTC. Residues: CASSPDDNYGYTF.

The chain joins TRBV7-7 to TRBJ2-2, with 13 bases that match TRBD2. The V gene's germline CDR1 is SSHAT and CDR2 FNYEAQ (reference sequence). V was pared by 4 bases and J by 4 bases, with 12 bases of the junction left unmatched. The CDR3 extends over 19 amino acids. CDR3 amino acids: CASSSRPTSGGPVTGELFF. The CDR3 DNA reads as TGTGCCAGCAGCTCACGACCGACTAGCGGGGGGCCGGTCACCGGGGAGCTGTTTTTT.

J is TRBJ2-5 and V is TRBV18; 7 bases align to TRBD1. V shed 0 bases, J shed 2 bases, and the junction held 0 bases outside the gene matches. Germline V gives CDR1 KGHSH, CDR2 LQKENI. The CDR3 is made up of 14 amino acids. The CDR3 nucleotides read TGTGCCAGCTCACCACCCAGGGGGCAAGAGACCCAGTACTTC. Its protein product is CASSPPRGQETQYF.

The chain joins TRBV7-6 to TRBJ2-5; a possible D gene is TRBD2 (5 bases). This CDR3 is 16 amino acids long. Germline lookup yields CDR1 SGHVS and CDR2 FNYEAQ. V lost 1 base and J 2 bases, leaving 14 bases between the germline ends. CDR3 DNA: TGTGCCAGCAGCTTAGGTGGAGGCAGCCTACAAGAGACCCAGTACTTC. Translating it yields CASSLGGGSLQETQYF.

The chain joins TRBV5-4 to TRBJ2-1; D is uncertain. V gave up 0 bases and J gave up 11 bases, with 12 bases separating them. The CDR3 totals 13 residues. Per germline, CDR1 SGHNT and CDR2 YYREEE (reference sequence). The CDR3: CASSLERNWKQFF. Written as DNA, the CDR3 is TGTGCCAGCAGCTTGGAACGGAACTGGAAGCAGTTCTTC.

This chain joins TRBV18 and TRBJ2-2; tentative D call: TRBD1 (5 bases). V lost 6 bases to trimming and J lost 3 bases, with 17 bases between them. Germline assignment: CDR1 KGHSH and CDR2 LQKENI. This CDR3 contains 16 residues. In DNA form, the CDR3 reads TGTGCCAGCTCCTCCTTTTACAGGTCGGACACCGGGGAGCTGTTTTTT. This gives the protein CASSSFYRSDTGELFF.

This sequence joins TRBV5-4 and TRBJ1-1; D possibly corresponds to TRBD1 (6 bases). The V and J ends lost 4 bases and 1 base respectively, with 11 bases between them. The CDR3 spans 14 residues. CDR1 SGHNT and CDR2 YYREEE come from the germline V gene (reference sequence). Here the CDR3 DNA reads TGTGCCAGCAGCCCTACGGGGGCGAACACTGAAGCTTTCTTT. This sequence encodes CASSPTGANTEAFF.

The chain couples TRBV6-1 to TRBJ1-5; 10 bases are shared with TRBD1. The CDR3 is made up of 15 amino acids. CDR1 MNHNS and CDR2 SASEGT come from the germline V gene. The V gene end was trimmed by 0 bases and the J gene end by 5 bases; junction bases not matched to a gene: 1. This CDR3 is CASSEADRGHQPQHF. The CDR3 DNA is TGTGCCAGCAGTGAAGCCGACAGGGGGCATCAGCCCCAGCATTTT.

The CDR3 bases are TGTGCCAGCTCGAGCCGGGACGGAAAAGAGACCCAGTACTTC. Its translation is CASSSRDGKETQYF. V and J are TRBV18 and TRBJ2-5; D possibly matches TRBD1 or TRBD2 (5 bases each). CDR3 length: 14 amino acids. Germline CDR1 and CDR2: KGHSH and LQKENI. V lost 6 bases and J lost 3, with 14 bases in between.

The chain employs TRBV5-1 and TRBJ1-2; possibly TRBD1 for D (5 bases). Germline lookup yields CDR1 SGHRS and CDR2 YFSETQ. V lost 2 bases and J 4 bases, leaving 12 bases between the germline ends. This CDR3 region has 14 residues. This CDR3 reads CASSFGDGPYGYTF. In DNA, the CDR3 is TGCGCCAGCAGCTTTGGGGACGGCCCCTATGGCTACACCTTC.

V gene TRBV4-1 combines with J gene TRBJ1-3; D gene unclear. Germline-derived CDR1 and CDR2 are MGHRA and YSYEKL. CDR3 length: 16 residues. V lost 6 bases to trimming and J lost 0 bases, with 15 bases between them. CDR3 sequence: CASSQLLAGSGNTIYF. The CDR3 nucleotides are TGCGCCAGCAGTCAATTGCTGGCCGGCTCTGGAAACACCATATATTTT.

V usage is TRBV24-1 and J usage is TRBJ1-2; 8 bases align to TRBD1. V dropped 9 bases and J dropped 2; count of bases not matched to a gene: 1. The CDR3 extends over 12 amino acids. The V gene's germline CDR1 is KGHDR and CDR2 SFDVKD. CDR3 DNA sequence: TGTGCCACCGGGGACAGGAACTATGGCTACACCTTC. This translates into CATGDRNYGYTF.